This entry features one TCR beta chain sequence. This record comes from a study of blood T cell repertoires in COVID-19. TCRdb keeps only in-frame clones here, not all; method: immunoSEQ multiplex PCR. The sample gives about 220,000 clones, more than 75% of which show up once; approximately 8.4% is in the top ten. V lost 4 bases and J lost 10, with 18 bases in between. CDR1 and CDR2 (germline): SGHRS, YFSETQ. The CDR3 covers 15 residues. The clonotype was recovered from a woman aged 80 or over with COVID-19, enrolled during active disease. Material for sequencing was peripheral blood. The chain uses TRBV5-1 and TRBJ1-6; D unclear. The CDR3 sequence: CASSPSGERGSPLHF. CDR3 bases: TGCGCCAGCAGCCCATCCGGGGAAAGAGGCTCACCCCTCCACTTT.